This T cell receptor (beta chain) derives from a study of vaccination effects on CD4 cells after COVID-19. Germline CDR1 reads SGHVS; CDR2 reads FNYEAQ. V lost 2 bases and J 3 bases, leaving 20 bases between the germline ends. This CDR3 has 18 amino acids. Comments on this clone: Its cognate antigen is unknown.

Data came from immunoSEQ multiplex PCR; TCRdb stores just in-frame clones and leaves some out. The profile covers about 46,000 clones, with approximately 74% appearing a single time and roughly 7.8% taken by the ten largest. Between days 9 and 11 of culture, CD4+ T cells were separated out. The rearrangement uses TRBV7-6 and TRBJ1-3, with D unresolved. This sample comprised CD4+ T cells from PBMCs cultured without peptide, obtained before COVID-19 vaccination. The TCR comes from a human donor who had a prior SARS-CoV-2 infection. The CDR3 sequence: CASSLLYVGGLDGNTIYF. The CDR3 nucleotides read TGTGCCAGCAGCTTACTTTATGTCGGTGGTCTAGATGGAAACACCATATATTTT.